The 21 T cell receptor beta chains listed next were all sequenced from one sample in a study of lymphopenia after photon versus proton radiotherapy. Here immunoSEQ multiplex PCR was the method, and the copy in TCRdb shows in-frame clones only, minus some. Among roughly 41,000 clones listed, about 84% were seen once. Here the sequenced sample was peripheral blood, taken from a patient treated with photon-based radiotherapy. The receptors derive from a man over 45 with gastric cancer.

CDR3 in amino acids: CASKDWTGGNQETQYF. The DNA for the CDR3 is TGCGCCAGCAAAGATTGGACAGGGGGAAACCAAGAGACCCAGTACTTC. The chain couples TRBV10-2 to TRBJ2-5; 10 bases align to TRBD1. The CDR3 has 16 amino acids. J lost 0 bases, V lost 7 bases, and 8 bases had no gene match. Germline V gene lookup returns CDR1 WSHSY and CDR2 SAAADI.

In nucleotides, the CDR3 is TGTGCCAGCAGCCTCCAGGGGACGACCAGCACAGATACGCAGTATTTT. The encoded protein is CASSLQGTTSTDTQYF. The gene calls are TRBV14 and TRBJ2-3, with D possibly TRBD1 on 6 matching bases. The CDR3 covers 16 residues. The V gene lost 4 bases and the J gene lost 0 bases, with 14 bases spanning the gap. CDR1 is SGHDN, CDR2 FVKESK, per germline. The variable domain in full, completed from reference TRBV14 and TRBJ2-3, reads EAGVTQFPSHSVIEKGQTVTLRCDPISGHDNLYWYRRVMGKEIKFLLHFVKESKQDESGMPNNRFLAERTGGTYSTLKVQPAELEDSGVYFCASSLQGTTSTDTQYFGPGTRLTVL.

This clone was seen more than once but under ten times. The rearrangement uses TRBV19 and TRBJ2-7; 7 nucleotides match TRBD2. The CDR3 sequence is 13 residues long. Germline V gives CDR1 LNHDA, CDR2 SQIVND (reference sequence). The trim removed 10 bases at V and 5 bases at J, leaving 11 bases unmatched. The CDR3, as DNA: TGTGCCACCCTAGCGGATCAGGGCCACGAGCAGTACTTC. This codes for CATLADQGHEQYF.

This chain joins TRBV19 and TRBJ2-3; 11 bases line up with TRBD1. CDR1 is LNHDA, CDR2 SQIVND, per germline (reference sequence). With V trimmed by 6 bases and J by 2 bases, 10 bases remained unmatched. CDR3 length equals 17 residues. CDR3 protein: CASSPTGQGASTDTQYF. The DNA of the CDR3 is TGTGCCAGTAGCCCAACAGGACAGGGGGCTTCCACAGATACGCAGTATTTT.

This clone was found once. V gene TRBV2 combines with J gene TRBJ2-3; unclear D gene. The germline V gene encodes CDR1 SNHLY and CDR2 FYNNEI. This CDR3 is 14 amino acids long. V lost 5 bases and J 5 bases, leaving 14 bases between the germline ends. CDR3 sequence reads: CASSSPGLEDTQYF. DNA for the CDR3: TGTGCCAGCAGTTCACCGGGCCTTGAAGATACGCAGTATTTT.

This clone was detected a few times. V usage is TRBV18 and J usage is TRBJ1-1; 7 bases map to TRBD1. Germline V gene data show CDR1 as KGHSH and CDR2 as LQKENI. With V trimmed by 6 bases and J by 4 bases, 11 bases remained unmatched. This CDR3 spans 15 amino acids. CDR3 sequence (DNA): TGTGCCAGCTCGCGAGGGACAGTGGAGTTCACTGAAGCTTTCTTT. Encoded protein: CASSRGTVEFTEAFF.

V gene TRBV28 combines with J gene TRBJ1-1; 11 bases match TRBD1. This CDR3 comprises 17 residues. J was trimmed by 0 bases and V by 6 bases; bases with no gene match: 9. Germline V gives CDR1 MDHEN, CDR2 SYDVKM. This chain's CDR3 is CASRETGTGGVNTEAFF. CDR3 bases: TGTGCCAGCAGGGAAACCGGGACAGGGGGAGTGAACACTGAAGCTTTCTTT.

V usage is TRBV11-2 and J usage is TRBJ2-1; D is tentatively TRBD1 or TRBD2 (5 bases each). Between the trimmed V and J ends, which lost 0 bases and 10 bases, there was a span of 13 bases. Germline V gene data show CDR1 as SGHAT and CDR2 as FQNNGV. This CDR3 spans 14 amino acids. The CDR3 DNA follows: TGTGCCAGCAGCTTAGATCCTGGGGGAAGAGAGCAGTTCTTC. This sequence encodes CASSLDPGGREQFF. The full variable domain, completed using reference TRBV11-2 and TRBJ2-1, is EAGVAQSPRYKIIEKRQSVAFWCNPISGHATLYWYQQILGQGPKLLIQFQNNGVVDDSQLPKDRFSAERLKGVDSTLKIQPAKLEDSAVYLCASSLDPGGREQFFGPGTRLTVL.

This clone appeared a single time. The chain carries TRBV27 and TRBJ2-2; a possible D gene is TRBD2 (6 bases). Germline V CDR1 and CDR2: MNHEY, SMNVEV (reference sequence). The CDR3 sequence is 15 residues long. The V gene lost 6 bases and the J gene lost 4 bases, with 15 bases spanning the gap. The CDR3 nucleotides are TGTGCCAGCAGCCGAGGCGGAGGGGCCACCGGGGAGCTGTTTTTT. Translated, it gives CASSRGGGATGELFF.

The chain links TRBV5-1 to TRBJ2-7; tentatively, D is TRBD1 (5 bases). The CDR3 sequence is 14 residues long. Trimming removed 6 bases at V and 2 bases at J, with 15 bases between. The germline CDR1 and CDR2 sequences are SGHRS and YFSETQ. For the CDR3, the DNA is TGCGCCAGCACCCCTAACACAGGTGCCTACGAGCAGTACTTC. Encoded protein: CASTPNTGAYEQYF.

This sequence joins TRBV2 and TRBJ2-3; 12 bases are a match to TRBD1. Germline lookup yields CDR1 SNHLY and CDR2 FYNNEI. This CDR3 contains 15 residues. V lost 5 bases and J lost 4; bases outside the gene matches: 4. The CDR3 is CASSSGTGGADTQYF. CDR3 DNA: TGTGCCAGCAGTTCCGGGACAGGGGGCGCAGATACGCAGTATTTT.

The chain combines TRBV19 with TRBJ2-1; tentatively, D is TRBD2 (6 bases). This CDR3 has 14 residues. The V end lost 3 bases, the J end lost 5 bases, and 11 bases lay between the germline ends. Germline V lookup: CDR1 LNHDA, CDR2 SQIVND (reference sequence). Written as DNA, the CDR3 is TGTGCCAGTAGTATGGGCGGGAAAAACAATGAGCAGTTCTTC. This translates into CASSMGGKNNEQFF.

The rearrangement joins TRBV7-9 to TRBJ2-5, with 10 positions matching TRBD1. V lost 6 bases, J lost 5 bases, and 12 bases stayed unmatched. There are 16 residues in the CDR3. Per the germline V gene, CDR1 is SEHNR and CDR2 is FQNEAQ (reference sequence). The CDR3 sequence: CASREGDRGLMETQYF. CDR3 DNA sequence: TGTGCCAGCAGGGAGGGAGACAGGGGGCTTATGGAGACCCAGTACTTC.

This clone was seen once. The CDR3 region has the DNA TGTGCCAGCAGCCCTCGGACTATCCACCAGGGGGAGCAGTACTTC. Protein sequence: CASSPRTIHQGEQYF. The genes are TRBV9 and TRBJ2-7; D assignment may be TRBD1 or TRBD2 (6 bases each). V dropped 4 bases and J dropped 7 bases, with 21 bases sitting between them. The CDR3 spans 15 residues. The germline gives CDR1 SGDLS, CDR2 YYNGEE. The variable domain in full, completed from reference TRBV9 and TRBJ2-7, reads DSGVTQTPKHLITATGQRVTLRCSPRSGDLSVYWYQQSLDQGLQFLIQYYNGEERAKGNILERFSAQQFPDLHSELNLSSLELGDSALYFCASSPRTIHQGEQYFGPGTRLTVT.

The V gene is TRBV2, the J gene TRBJ2-3, with D perhaps given as TRBD1 or TRBD2 (5 bases each). In germline, CDR1 is SNHLY, CDR2 FYNNEI. V lost 4 bases to trimming and J lost 1 base, with 12 bases between them. This CDR3 region has 15 residues. The CDR3 DNA sequence: TGTGCCAGCAGTGGTCAGATGGGGGGCACAGATACGCAGTATTTT. Protein product: CASSGQMGGTDTQYF.

The chain is built from TRBV18 and TRBJ1-5, with D unclear. Trimming stripped 2 bases from V and 7 bases from J, with 15 bases between. The V gene's germline CDR1 is KGHSH and CDR2 LQKENI. CDR3 length: 15 residues. CDR3 protein: CASSPGGGPEQPQHF. The CDR3 coding sequence is TGTGCCAGCTCACCAGGTGGAGGGCCCGAACAGCCCCAGCATTTT.

J is TRBJ2-7 and V is TRBV7-2; 12 bases line up with TRBD2. V dropped 1 base and J dropped 4; count of bases not matched to a gene: 8. The germline gives CDR1 SGHTA, CDR2 FQGNSA. The CDR3 has 17 residues. In nucleotides, the CDR3 is TGTGCCAGCAGCTTAGTCCGGCCGGGACTAGCGGGTTACGAGCAGTACTTC. Protein product: CASSLVRPGLAGYEQYF.

This clone came up a few times. The genes are TRBV19 and TRBJ2-2; D is unclear. Germline V gives CDR1 LNHDA, CDR2 SQIVND (reference sequence). The V and J ends lost 4 bases and 6 bases respectively, with 12 bases between them. The CDR3 runs 14 residues. CDR3 in DNA: TGTGCCAGTAGTACCTCGTTTAAAGCCGGGGAGCTGTTTTTT. As protein: CASSTSFKAGELFF.

The V call is TRBV11-1, the J call TRBJ2-3, with D perhaps TRBD1 (6 bases). CDR1 and CDR2 (germline): SGHAT, FQDESV (reference sequence). This CDR3 contains 16 residues. Trimming pared 5 bases from V and 0 bases from J, leaving 15 bases between. The CDR3 DNA reads TGTGCCAGCAGCCCTGGACAGCGATTAAGCACAGATACGCAGTATTTT. Its translation: CASSPGQRLSTDTQYF.

The chain has TRBV6-6 and TRBJ1-4; D uncertain. This CDR3 comprises 14 residues. The V end was cut by 6 bases, the J end by 4 bases, with 12 bases between. Germline loops: CDR1 MNHNY, CDR2 SVGAGI (reference sequence). CDR3 in DNA: TGTGCCAGCAGCGAGTTTAGGGTTAATGAAAAACTGTTTTTT. Its translation is CASSEFRVNEKLFF.

The CDR3 here is CASSKATGTGATEAFF. The CDR3 DNA follows: TGTGCCAGCAGCAAAGCGACTGGGACAGGGGCCACTGAAGCTTTCTTT. The chain combines TRBV21-1 with TRBJ1-1; the table gives TRBD1 as D, unverified against the DNA. TRBV21-1 is labeled a pseudogene. This CDR3 is built from 16 residues.